A selection of T cell receptor beta chains follows, all from one sample in a study of monozygotic twins with inflammatory bowel disease. TCRdb re-called the 5' RACE reads; every CDR3 protein appears as one record, without DNA. The table gives roughly 330,000 distinct CDR3 sequences; the top ten clones make up approximately 2% of it. The sequenced sample consisted of blood. Receptor source: a human donor with ulcerative colitis or Crohn's disease, or a healthy co-twin of an affected twin (not recorded which). Each CDR3 is given with its conserved first and last residue.

TRBV13	TRBJ2-7	CASSLTSESEQYF
TRBV20-1	TRBJ2-7	CSASDRGSGYEQYF
TRBV29-1	TRBJ2-3	CSVGINSGGDTQYF
TRBV28	TRBJ2-7	CASSSRAGTSSHEQYF
TRBV5-5	TRBJ1-1	CASSPGQTNTEAFF
TRBV10-3	TRBJ2-6	CAIGGQGDSGANVLTF
TRBV27	TRBJ1-1	CASSFQGEGTEAFF
TRBV4-2	TRBJ1-1	CASSQVGRSFEAFF
TRBV7-9	TRBJ1-1	CTSGPSVNTEAFF
TRBV7-9	TRBJ2-7	CASSFVAGVSEQYF
TRBV5-1	TRBJ2-3	CASSSEGRGSADTQYF
TRBV5-1	TRBJ2-3	CASSSGLNHADTQYF
TRBV28	TRBJ2-3	CASSPPEGYTQYF
TRBV4-3	TRBJ1-2	CASSQDKGFGGYTF
TRBV4-2	TRBJ1-1	CASSQEWRGTEAFF
TRBV4-1	TRBJ2-5	CASSPSGSGRLETQYF
TRBV10-3	TRBJ1-2	CAISESDPGTGEAYGYTF
TRBV5-1	TRBJ2-3	CASSQGLRATDTQYF
TRBV5-1	TRBJ1-1	CASSLARDRENTEAFF
TRBV28	TRBJ2-5	CASSLVEETQYF
TRBV4-1	TRBJ2-3	CASSQVAKYSGGSTDTQYF
TRBV5-1	TRBJ2-2	CASSLATDTGELFF
TRBV28	TRBJ2-1	CASSFVENNEQFF
TRBV6-1	TRBJ2-3	CASSSGRTFTDTQYF
TRBV2	TRBJ2-7	CASSLLRGDTTEQYF
TRBV28	TRBJ2-5	CASSITGQETQYF
TRBV4-3	TRBJ2-3	CASSQGGGTDTQYF
TRBV5-1	TRBJ2-2	CASSPTPEGTGELFF
TRBV5-1	TRBJ2-1	CASSQGLADWNEQFF
TRBV5-5	TRBJ2-7	CASIATGRSYEQYF
TRBV10-3	TRBJ2-7	CAIKDRGPGEQYF
TRBV7-9	TRBJ2-1	CASSLGGGGNEQFF
TRBV20-1	TRBJ2-7	CSASGLAVREQYF
TRBV28	TRBJ2-1	CASSLWGARDSLSYNEQFF
TRBV20-1	TRBJ2-1	CSARDLEGGLSRNKQFF
TRBV6-2/TRBV6-3	TRBJ2-7	CASTHWEGPSYEQYF
TRBV6-5	TRBJ2-7	CASSKTVSYEQYF
TRBV25-1	TRBJ1-2	CATQEDSHYGYTF
TRBV5-6	TRBJ2-3	CASSSPQAGGRTDTQYF
TRBV5-1	TRBJ1-1	CASSPQSLNTEAFF
TRBV28	TRBJ1-1	CASSFMGRGETEAFF
TRBV18	TRBJ2-7	CASSPGLAGEQYF
TRBV7-9	TRBJ1-2	CASSLRGDRQGHGYTF
TRBV5-1	TRBJ1-2	CASSLGLGPLDGYTF
TRBV27	TRBJ2-7	CASKDMASSYEQYF
TRBV6-2/TRBV6-3	TRBJ2-1	CASSTDAPNEQFF
TRBV20-1	TRBJ1-2	CSVNEPIGQRDGYTF
TRBV12-3/TRBV12-4	TRBJ1-2	CASSVPRAYGYTF